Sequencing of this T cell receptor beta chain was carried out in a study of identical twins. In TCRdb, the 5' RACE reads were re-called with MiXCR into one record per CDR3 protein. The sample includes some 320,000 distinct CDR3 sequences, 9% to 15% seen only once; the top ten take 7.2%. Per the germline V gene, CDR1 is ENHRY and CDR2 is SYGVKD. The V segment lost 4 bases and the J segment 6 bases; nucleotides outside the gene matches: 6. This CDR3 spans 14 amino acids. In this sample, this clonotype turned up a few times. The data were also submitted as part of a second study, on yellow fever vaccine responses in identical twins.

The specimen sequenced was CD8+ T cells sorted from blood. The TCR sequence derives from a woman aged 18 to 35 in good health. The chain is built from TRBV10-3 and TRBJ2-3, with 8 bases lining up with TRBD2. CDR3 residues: CAISVERERDTQYF. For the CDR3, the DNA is TGTGCCATCAGTGTAGAGCGGGAGAGGGATACGCAGTATTTT.